Listed here are 16 T cell receptor beta chains from one sample, sequenced in a study of blood T cell repertoires in COVID-19 (dated by TCRdb to about 2020). The library was made by the immunoSEQ multiplex PCR assay. TCRdb obtained this table from immuneACCESS and retained in-frame rearrangements with V and J assigned. These tables miss some clones; where compared with another copy, unresolved V genes account for less than half of the shortfall, and the remainder is unexplained. The sample contains around 330,000 clones, more than 75% of them found a single time. 2% to 3% of the sample goes to the ten largest clones. The material sequenced was PBMCs or T cells enriched from blood (not recorded which). Every receptor here comes from a man in his 60s who had recovered from COVID-19.

This clone was detected a few times. The rearrangement joins TRBV3-1 (or the pseudogene TRBV3-2) to TRBJ2-2; 11 bases are a match to TRBD2. CDR3 length equals 16 residues. V lost 1 base and J lost 5; bases outside the gene matches: 3. Germline loops: CDR1 LGHDT, CDR2 YNNKEL (reference sequence). DNA of the CDR3: TGTGCCAGCAGCCAAGGTAGCGGGAGGGCGACCGGGGAGCTGTTTTTT. It encodes CASSQGSGRATGELFF.

The chain combines TRBV6-4 with TRBJ2-5; TRBD2 is a possible D gene (5 bases). CDR3 length: 13 residues. The germline CDR1 and CDR2 sequences are MRHNA and SNTAGT. V lost 4 bases, J lost 5 bases, and 11 bases lay in between. This CDR3 reads CASSVVGGETQYF. For the CDR3, the DNA is TGTGCCAGCAGTGTGGTAGGAGGCGAGACCCAGTACTTC.

This chain uses TRBV9 with TRBJ1-4; TRBD1 might be the D (5 bases). The CDR3 sequence is 16 residues long. The germline V and J ends were trimmed by 2 bases and 5 bases, with 16 bases remaining between them. Per germline, CDR1 SGDLS and CDR2 YYNGEE. CDR3 sequence: CASSVQGAGKNEKLFF. The CDR3, as DNA: TGTGCCAGCAGCGTCCAGGGCGCGGGGAAGAATGAAAAACTGTTTTTT.

This chain joins TRBV19 and TRBJ1-1; D is undetermined. V gave up 3 bases and J gave up 2 bases, with 13 bases separating them. The CDR3 sequence is 15 residues long. CDR1 and CDR2 (germline): LNHDA, SQIVND (reference sequence). The CDR3 reads CASSISAGINTEAFF. The CDR3 DNA reads as TGTGCCAGTAGTATTTCGGCGGGAATCAACACTGAAGCTTTCTTT. Drawing the rest from reference TRBV19 and TRBJ1-1, the complete variable domain is DGGITQSPKYLFRKEGQNVTLSCEQNLNHDAMYWYRQDPGQGLRLIYYSQIVNDFQKGDIAEGYSVSREKKESFPLTVTSAQKNPTAFYLCASSISAGINTEAFFGQGTRLTVV.

The chain uses TRBV7-9 and TRBJ1-1; no firm D call. There are 12 residues in the CDR3. With 5 bases removed from V and 5 bases from J, the gap between germline ends came to 9 bases. Per the germline V gene, CDR1 is SEHNR and CDR2 is FQNEAQ (reference sequence). The CDR3 nucleotides are TGTGCCAGCAGCCACGGAGGAACTGAAGCTTTCTTT. Its protein is CASSHGGTEAFF. Combining the CDR3 with reference TRBV7-9 and TRBJ1-1 gives the whole variable domain DTGVSQNPRHKITKRGQNVTFRCDPISEHNRLYWYRQTLGQGPEFLTYFQNEAQLEKSRLLSDRFSAERPKGSFSTLEIQRTEQGDSAMYLCASSHGGTEAFFGQGTRLTVV.

The CDR3 loop is CASVIDRGEAFF. The CDR3 DNA is TGTGCTAGTGTCATAGACAGGGGCGAAGCTTTCTTT. The chain is built from TRBV12-5 and TRBJ1-1; TRBD1 matches 8 bases. CDR1 is LGHNT, CDR2 FRNRAP, per germline. The CDR3 is made up of 12 amino acids. Losses at the gene ends were 7 bases for V and 8 bases for J; bases not matched to a gene: 6.

The chain combines TRBV2 with TRBJ1-2; tentatively, D is TRBD1 (6 bases). Per germline, CDR1 SNHLY and CDR2 FYNNEI. The V and J ends lost 6 bases and 4 bases respectively, with 18 bases between them. This CDR3 spans 15 amino acids. CDR3 amino acids: CASRPDRYQGYGYTF. CDR3 DNA sequence: TGTGCCAGCAGGCCAGACAGGTACCAAGGCTATGGCTACACCTTC.

This chain links TRBV5-1 with TRBJ1-4, with D uncertain. V lost 2 bases and J lost 3, with 11 bases in between. This CDR3 has 15 residues. Germline CDR1 SGHRS, CDR2 YFSETQ. The CDR3 reads CASSLKSQSNEKLFF. For the CDR3, the DNA is TGCGCCAGCAGCTTAAAGTCACAGTCTAATGAAAAACTGTTTTTT.

This chain uses TRBV2 with TRBJ1-3; D is perhaps TRBD1 (5 bases). CDR1 SNHLY and CDR2 FYNNEI come from the germline V gene. The CDR3 spans 16 residues. V gave up 10 bases and J gave up 0 bases, with 19 bases separating them. The CDR3 coding sequence is TGTGCCACCCTCAGCCAGGGAAAAAACTCTGGAAACACCATATATTTT. The encoded protein is CATLSQGKNSGNTIYF.

J is TRBJ2-7 and V is TRBV4-3; weak D call: TRBD1 (7 bases). Germline V gene lookup returns CDR1 LGHNA and CDR2 YSLEER. Between the trimmed V and J ends, which lost 4 bases and 7 bases, there was a span of 20 bases. This CDR3 has 15 amino acids. CDR3 in DNA: TGCGCCAGCAGCCGAGACAGGGCCCTGAGCGGGGAGCAGTACTTC. It translates to CASSRDRALSGEQYF.

The rearrangement links TRBV5-1 to TRBJ1-2, with 7 positions matching TRBD1. Germline V gene data show CDR1 as SGHRS and CDR2 as YFSETQ. After removal of 4 bases from V and 5 bases from J, the junction contained 8 bases not matched to a gene. The CDR3 has 14 amino acids. The CDR3 sequence: CASSADRVGYGYTF. Written as DNA, the CDR3 is TGCGCCAGCAGCGCTGACAGGGTAGGATATGGCTACACCTTC.

This chain connects TRBV29-1 to TRBJ2-3; 8 positions match TRBD1. CDR3 length equals 15 residues. Germline CDR1 SQVTM, CDR2 ANQGSEA. Germline trimming cut 7 bases from V and 0 bases from J; bases unmatched to any gene: 9. In DNA, the CDR3 is TGCAGCGGGGGACAGGCCCAAATTAGCACAGATACGCAGTATTTT. Translation: CSGGQAQISTDTQYF.

The chain carries TRBV13 and TRBJ1-2; 7 nucleotides agree with TRBD1. This CDR3 has 14 amino acids. Losses at the gene ends were 0 bases for V and 10 bases for J; bases not matched to a gene: 8. Germline V gene lookup returns CDR1 PRHDT and CDR2 FYEKMQ (reference sequence). The CDR3 reads CASSLGRGTAAYTF. DNA of the CDR3: TGTGCCAGCAGCTTAGGCCGGGGGACAGCGGCCTACACCTTC.

The chain combines TRBV7-9 with TRBJ1-1; 7 bases map to TRBD1. The V gene end was trimmed by 5 bases and the J gene end by 10 bases; junction bases not matched to a gene: 10. The CDR3 sequence is 13 residues long. The V gene's germline CDR1 is SEHNR and CDR2 FQNEAQ (reference sequence). CDR3 coding DNA: TGTGCCAGCAGCCACAGACAGGGAATGGCAGCTTTCTTT. Translated: CASSHRQGMAAFF.

This chain links TRBV18 with TRBJ1-6; 8 bases agree with TRBD1. CDR3 length: 16 residues. Trimming took 6 bases from V and 8 from J; bases not matched to a gene: 12. Germline V CDR1 and CDR2: KGHSH, LQKENI. In DNA form, the CDR3 reads TGTGCCAGCTCGAGACAGGGGCCTCATGTTGATTCACCCCTCCACTTT. Its protein is CASSRQGPHVDSPLHF. Drawing the rest from reference TRBV18 and TRBJ1-6, the complete variable domain is NAGVMQNPRHLVRRRGQEARLRCSPMKGHSHVYWYRQLPEEGLKFMVYLQKENIIDESGMPKERFSAEFPKEGPSILRIQQVVRGDSAAYFCASSRQGPHVDSPLHFGNGTRLTVT.

The V call is TRBV4-1, the J call TRBJ2-7; 8 bases line up with TRBD1. CDR1 and CDR2 from the germline V gene are MGHRA and YSYEKL. This CDR3 has 16 residues. Trimming took 0 bases from V and 6 from J; bases not matched to a gene: 10. Here the CDR3 DNA reads TGCGCCAGCAGCCAAGATCAGGGGACAGGAGCTTCCGAGCAGTACTTC. Translating gives CASSQDQGTGASEQYF.